The 18 T cell receptor beta chains presented below share a single source sample, sequenced in a study of blood T cells in healthy people across ages. Sample-barcoded 5' priming and a J-beta primer mix drove a second PCR of about 6 to 12 cycles. In TCRdb, the 5' RACE reads were re-called with MiXCR into one record per CDR3 protein. In the table there are some 1.5 million distinct CDR3 sequences, 28% of which are singletons. The sequencing input was blood. The receptors were sampled from a woman aged 30 to 39 in good health.

This clonotype has more than one count but fewer than ten. This sequence joins TRBV5-1 and TRBJ1-1; D is ambiguous. Germline CDR1 and CDR2: SGHRS and YFSETQ. The V and J ends lost 6 bases and 2 bases respectively, with 14 bases between them. The CDR3 has 14 amino acids. Written as DNA, the CDR3 is TGCGCCAGCAAATCAGCTGGGGTTAACACTGAAGCTTTCTTT. Amino acid sequence: CASKSAGVNTEAFF.

V gene TRBV5-5 combines with J gene TRBJ2-7; a possible D gene is TRBD1 (5 bases). This CDR3 is 15 amino acids long. CDR1 is SGHKS and CDR2 is YYEKEE in the germline V gene (reference sequence). Trimming removed 6 bases from V and 6 bases from J, with 22 bases in between. The CDR3 bases are TGTGCCAGCATCCCCCCGGGCGGACAACCCCTCGAGCAGTACTTC. It yields the protein CASIPPGGQPLEQYF.

A note on this clonotype: A junction end diverges from the germline sequence, so it may reflect a read error. The chain has TRBV20-1 and TRBJ2-5; 12 positions agree with TRBD2. Germline assignment: CDR1 DFQATT and CDR2 SNEGSKA (reference sequence). The CDR3 length is 15 residues. The CDR3 sequence: CSTSSLAGGKETQYF. The CDR3, as DNA: TGCAGTACTAGCTCACTAGCGGGAGGAAAAGAGACCCAGTACTTC.

A note on this clonotype: Being one base from a much bigger clone, this may be a read error. V and J are TRBV3-1 and TRBJ2-7, with TRBD1 identical over 8 bases. The junction had 5 bases not matched to a gene; V was cut back by 2 bases and J by 2 bases. The CDR3 covers 15 residues. The germline V gene encodes CDR1 LGHDT and CDR2 YNNKEL (reference sequence). CDR3 region: CASSQSMTGAYEQYF. The CDR3 DNA reads TGTGCCAGCAGCCAATCGATGACAGGGGCCTACGAGCAGTACTTC.

The sample holds many counts of this clonotype. V gene TRBV5-1 combines with J gene TRBJ2-7; TRBD2 matches 11 bases. Germline V lookup: CDR1 SGHRS, CDR2 YFSETQ. The CDR3 totals 17 residues. After removal of 0 bases from V and 3 bases from J, the junction contained 8 bases not matched to a gene. DNA for the CDR3: TGCGCCAGCAGCTTGGTGGCTAGCGGGGGGATCTACTACGAGCAGTACTTC. This sequence encodes CASSLVASGGIYYEQYF.

V gene TRBV7-3 combines with J gene TRBJ1-1, with D possibly being TRBD1 (6 bases). The V end lost 3 bases, the J end lost 4 bases, and 15 bases lay between the germline ends. Germline V CDR1 and CDR2: SGHTA, FQGTGA. The CDR3 contains 15 residues. This chain's CDR3 is CASSFSAGAFTEAFF. The CDR3 DNA reads TGTGCCAGCAGCTTTTCGGCAGGGGCCTTCACTGAAGCTTTCTTT. Drawing the rest from reference TRBV7-3 and TRBJ1-1, the complete variable domain is GAGVSQTPSNKVTEKGKYVELRCDPISGHTALYWYRQSLGQGPEFLIYFQGTGAADDSGLPNDRFFAVRPEGSVSTLKIQRTERGDSAVYLCASSFSAGAFTEAFFGQGTRLTVV.

This chain uses TRBV5-1 with TRBJ2-1, with D perhaps TRBD2 (5 bases). V gave up 2 bases and J gave up 8 bases, with 17 bases separating them. CDR3 length equals 15 residues. Germline CDR1 SGHRS, CDR2 YFSETQ. The CDR3 loop is CASSLGQLRDDEQFF. In DNA form, the CDR3 reads TGCGCCAGCAGCTTAGGCCAGTTGAGGGATGATGAGCAGTTCTTC.

The chain carries TRBV20-1 and TRBJ2-1; the D gene is possibly TRBD2 (7 bases). The CDR3 spans 14 residues. CDR1 and CDR2 from the germline V gene are DFQATT and SNEGSKA (reference sequence). V shed 6 bases and J shed 2 bases, with 14 bases lying between them. DNA of the CDR3: TGCAGTGCCGCTCGAGGGGGGGCCTACAATGAGCAGTTCTTC. As protein: CSAARGGAYNEQFF.

The chain recombines TRBV5-4 with TRBJ2-1, with D tentatively TRBD2 (6 bases). Between the trimmed V and J ends, which lost 4 bases and 6 bases, there was a span of 8 bases. This CDR3 has 12 residues. Germline assignment: CDR1 SGHNT and CDR2 YYREEE (reference sequence). The CDR3 loop reads CASSMTSNEQFF. For the CDR3, the DNA is TGTGCCAGCAGCATGACTAGCAATGAGCAGTTCTTC.

The sample holds a few counts of this clonotype. V and J are TRBV10-3 and TRBJ2-5; D possibly uses TRBD1 or TRBD2 (5 bases each). Germline values: CDR1 ENHRY, CDR2 SYGVKD. The CDR3 is 15 residues long. Trimming took 5 bases from V and 5 from J, leaving 18 bases between them. CDR3 nucleotides: TGTGCCATCAGTCCGGGGACCCCCTCGGGGGAGACCCAGTACTTC. Protein product: CAISPGTPSGETQYF.

This clonotype was seen more than once but under ten times. This chain connects TRBV18 to TRBJ1-5; D possibly corresponds to TRBD1 (5 bases). Germline V gene sequence: CDR1 KGHSH, CDR2 LQKENI. V shed 1 base and J shed 3 bases, with 10 bases lying between them. This CDR3 contains 15 residues. CDR3: CASSPLAGTNQPQHF. The CDR3 DNA follows: TGTGCCAGCTCACCACTAGCGGGGACCAATCAGCCCCAGCATTTT.

There are a few counts of this clonotype. The rearrangement joins TRBV29-1 to TRBJ2-1; possibly TRBD1 or TRBD2 for D (5 bases each). Trimming removed 8 bases at V and 13 bases at J, with 18 bases between. The germline gives CDR1 SQVTM, CDR2 ANQGSEA. The CDR3 runs to 11 residues. CDR3 DNA: TGCAGCCACCACTGGGGGTCAGTTCAGTTCTTC. Protein: CSHHWGSVQFF.

This clonotype was counted between two and nine times. CDR3 in DNA: TGTGCCAGCAGCTTGCAGGGGTACGCTGAAGCTTTCTTT. Translation gives CASSLQGYAEAFF. The rearrangement uses TRBV7-3 and TRBJ1-1, with a weak D call TRBD1 (6 bases). The germline V and J ends were trimmed by 3 bases and 6 bases, with 11 bases remaining between them. This CDR3 contains 13 residues. The germline V gene has CDR1 SGHTA and CDR2 FQGTGA.

The chain joins TRBV3-1 to TRBJ2-1; 11 bases align to TRBD1. CDR1 and CDR2 from the germline V gene are LGHDT and YNNKEL (reference sequence). The V and J ends lost 2 bases and 4 bases, in that order; junction bases with no gene match: 7. The CDR3 has 17 residues. The CDR3 DNA reads TGTGCCAGCAGCCAATCTTACGGGACAGGGGGTTACAATGAGCAGTTCTTC. It specifies CASSQSYGTGGYNEQFF.

This clonotype came up once. At one end the junction does not follow the germline gene, possibly because of a read error. This rearrangement joins TRBV10-3 to TRBJ1-4; no definite D call. Germline CDR1 is ENHRY and CDR2 is SYGVKD. This CDR3 is 10 amino acids long. The CDR3 nucleotides are TGTGCCATCATCCGGGAAAAACGGTTTTTT. Translating gives CAIIREKRFF.

This clonotype has at least ten counts. V is TRBV6-6 and J is TRBJ2-7; no reliable D call. Trimming shortened V by 4 bases and J by 0 bases, and 13 bases separated the two germline ends. Looked up from germline, CDR1 is MNHNY and CDR2 is SVGAGI (reference sequence). This CDR3 has 15 amino acids. This chain's CDR3 is CASSSRRGDSYEQYF. The CDR3 DNA reads as TGTGCCAGCAGTTCTAGAAGAGGCGACTCCTACGAGCAGTACTTC.

This chain links TRBV2 with TRBJ2-1, with D unresolved. Germline CDR1 SNHLY, CDR2 FYNNEI. CDR3 length: 15 amino acids. V dropped 0 bases and J dropped 2 bases, with 8 bases sitting between them. The CDR3 DNA sequence: TGTGCCAGCAGTGAAGCTATAGTCACCTACAATGAGCAGTTCTTC. This codes for CASSEAIVTYNEQFF.

In its sample, this clonotype was seen a few times. At one of its ends the junction is not consistent with the germline gene, which may arise from a read error. The J gene is TRBJ2-7, the V gene TRBV4-3; D perhaps matches TRBD2 (7 bases). Germline-derived CDR1 and CDR2 are LGHNA and YSLEER. The CDR3 sequence is 14 residues long. The CDR3 DNA follows: TGCGCCAGCGGCCAAGATTGGGGGGGCAACGAGCAGTACTTC. The encoded protein is CASGQDWGGNEQYF.